Listed here is a single T cell receptor beta chain. Germline CDR1 is MGHRA and CDR2 is YSYEKL. Trimming took 6 bases from V and 0 from J, leaving 14 bases between them. This CDR3 contains 16 residues. The sample originates from a study of blood T cell repertoires in COVID-19. Study-wide context: Acute and convalescent COVID-19 samples came from the United States, Italy and Spain. From T cells, B-cell-depleted T cells, or PBMCs came the material, which was cDNA or gDNA.

Original processing notes: From reference gene primer amplification, estimates of nucleated cell counts were derived. The assay was immunoSEQ multiplex PCR, and TCRdb's table has in-frame clones only and misses some. The V and J calls and clone size come from that table; D and trimming were worked out from the DNA. This table holds about 70,000 clones, roughly 80% found once. The sequence derives from a woman aged 80 or older with acute or convalescent COVID-19. This chain uses TRBV4-1 with TRBJ1-4; D gene unclear. Sequenced sample: peripheral blood. The CDR3 nucleotides are TGCGCCAGCAGTTTGGTCTTCGGGTCAACTAATGAAAAACTGTTTTTT. Protein sequence: CASSLVFGSTNEKLFF.